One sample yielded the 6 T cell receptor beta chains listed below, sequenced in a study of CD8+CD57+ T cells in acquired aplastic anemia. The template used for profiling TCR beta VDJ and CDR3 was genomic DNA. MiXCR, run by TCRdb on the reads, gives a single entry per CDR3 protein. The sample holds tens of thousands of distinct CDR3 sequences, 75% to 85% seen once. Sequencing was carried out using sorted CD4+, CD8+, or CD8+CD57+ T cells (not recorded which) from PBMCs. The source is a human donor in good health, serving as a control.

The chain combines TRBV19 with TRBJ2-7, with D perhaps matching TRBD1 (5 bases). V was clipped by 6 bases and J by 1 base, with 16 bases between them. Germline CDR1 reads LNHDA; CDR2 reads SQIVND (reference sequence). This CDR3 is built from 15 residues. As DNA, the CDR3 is TGTGCCAGTAGCCTTCAAGCGTCAGGGTCCTACGAGCAGTACTTC. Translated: CASSLQASGSYEQYF.

CDR3 DNA sequence: TGCAGCGTGCAAGGGCATGGGGACAGGGGAGAGCAGTACTTC. It codes for CSVQGHGDRGEQYF. This chain connects TRBV29-1 to TRBJ2-7; TRBD1 aligns across 10 bases. Per germline, CDR1 SQVTM and CDR2 ANQGSEA. Trimming removed 6 bases from V and 7 bases from J; junction bases left unmatched: 12. The CDR3 has 14 amino acids.

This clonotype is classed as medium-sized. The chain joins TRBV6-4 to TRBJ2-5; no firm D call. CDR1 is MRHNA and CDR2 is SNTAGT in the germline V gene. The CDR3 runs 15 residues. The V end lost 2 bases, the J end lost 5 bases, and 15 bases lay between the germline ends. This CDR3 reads CASSDITAWWETQYF. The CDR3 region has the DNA TGTGCCAGCAGTGACATAACAGCGTGGTGGGAGACCCAGTACTTC.

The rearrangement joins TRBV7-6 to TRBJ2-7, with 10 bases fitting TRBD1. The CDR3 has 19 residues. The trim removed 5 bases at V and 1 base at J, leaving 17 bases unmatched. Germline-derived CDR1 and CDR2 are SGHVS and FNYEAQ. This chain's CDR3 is CASSPLRDRGNQRSYEQYF. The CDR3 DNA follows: TGTGCCAGCAGCCCACTCCGGGACAGGGGCAATCAGAGGTCCTACGAGCAGTACTTC.

The CDR3 sequence: CSVPRLAISYNEQFF. CDR3 in DNA: TGCAGCGTACCCCGACTAGCAATCTCCTACAATGAGCAGTTCTTC. The chain carries TRBV29-1 and TRBJ2-1; 7 nucleotides line up with TRBD2. V trimming: 6 bases; J trimming: 0 bases; junction bases outside the gene matches: 8. The CDR3 is 15 residues long. Germline lookup yields CDR1 SQVTM and CDR2 ANQGSEA.

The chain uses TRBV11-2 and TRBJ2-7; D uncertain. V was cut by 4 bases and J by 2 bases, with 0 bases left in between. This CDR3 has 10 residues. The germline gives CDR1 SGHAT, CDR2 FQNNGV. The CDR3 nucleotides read TGTGCCAGCAGCTCCTACGAGCAGTACTTC. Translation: CASSSYEQYF.